The rows below give T cell receptor beta chains drawn from one sample of a study of shared clonotypes between healthy human individuals. The data were produced by immunoSEQ multiplex PCR, yet TCRdb's version contains in-frame clones alone and is incomplete. The sample includes roughly 2 million clones, roughly 94% of them seen just once. The sample was naive CD8+ T cells sorted from blood. These receptors originate from a young man in good health. The CDR3 runs from the conserved cysteine through the conserved F or W. Fields, in order: J gene, V gene, CDR3 length, clone size, CDR3 protein. Clone size, where shown, is once, few, many, or a class for clones that have expanded.

TRBJ1-1,TRBV19,15,.,CASSIGRSGHTEAFF
TRBJ1-5,TRBV2,18,.,CASSTETGTGYRNQPQHF
TRBJ2-7,TRBV5-6,17,.,CASSSALRDRNPNEQYF
TRBJ2-1,TRBV27,15,.,CASSRQGGSYNEQFF
TRBJ2-7,TRBV28,14,.,CASSLSGQPYEQYF
TRBJ2-1,TRBV10-3,12,.,CAISGSGDEQFF
TRBJ2-7,TRBV5-4,12,few,CASSRDENEQYF
TRBJ2-1,TRBV30,10,.,CATGGNEQFF
TRBJ2-7,TRBV5-6,13,.,CASSLGVGREQYF
TRBJ2-6,TRBV4-1,17,.,CASSQDGTGSGANVLTF
TRBJ2-1,TRBV4-3,22,.,CASSQWGNSGTSEIAEDNEQFF
TRBJ2-7,TRBV9,14,.,CASSARDTSYEQYF
TRBJ1-5,TRBV19,14,.,CASSIRDRDQPQHF
TRBJ2-3,TRBV11-2,16,.,CASSLESGGGTDTQYF
TRBJ2-1,TRBV28,18,.,CASSSSGTGYPTDNEQFF
TRBJ2-7,TRBV5-6,13,.,CASSLTVGDEQYF
TRBJ2-1,TRBV7-8,18,.,CASSTNPAFDSVENEQFF
TRBJ2-3,TRBV5-6,15,.,CASSLALEWGDTQYF
TRBJ2-1,TRBV5-4,16,.,CASSSYGSMTYNEQFF
TRBJ2-3,TRBV7-3,15,.,CASSALGGSTDTQYF
TRBJ1-1,TRBV13,15,.,CASSQGPRQDTEAFF
TRBJ1-3,TRBV27,17,.,CASRPLGTGRAGNTIYF
TRBJ2-1,TRBV27,15,once,CASSLGRISYNEQFF
TRBJ2-7,TRBV19,12,.,CASESRFYEQYF
TRBJ2-7,TRBV2,14,.,CASSAGTSIYEQYF
TRBJ1-2,TRBV9,15,.,CASSLNPQDALPYTF
TRBJ2-4,TRBV4-2,12,.,CASSQDGLREYF
TRBJ2-7,TRBV11-2,13,.,CASSLVGGYEQYF
TRBJ2-7,TRBV11-2,14,.,CASSFPDSSHEQYF
TRBJ1-1,TRBV7-9,14,.,CASSFYPLNTEAFF
TRBJ2-7,TRBV5-1,18,.,CASSPEAPTGYLAYEQYF
TRBJ2-7,TRBV7-8,16,.,CASSLDQRGDPHEQYF
TRBJ2-1,TRBV13,12,.,CASSWSSAKQFF
TRBJ2-7,TRBV9,15,.,CASSPSSGSSYEQYF
TRBJ2-5,TRBV6-6,16,.,CASSYSEGESGETQYF
TRBJ1-2,TRBV19,12,.,CASHMGAYGYTF
TRBJ2-7,TRBV10-2,15,.,CASSALTGNSYEQYF
TRBJ1-4,TRBV4-1,11,.,CASSQDWGQVF
TRBJ2-3,TRBV29-1,14,.,CSARDSGSSDTQYF
TRBJ1-1,TRBV4-1,15,.,CASSHRLSMNTEAFF
TRBJ1-4,TRBV7-9,17,many,CASSLAQGGTGTEKLFF
TRBJ2-3,TRBV7-8,13,.,CASSGWGTDTQYF
TRBJ2-7,TRBV15,14,.,CATSRDPISNEQYF
TRBJ2-7,TRBV30,12,few,CASTGGGYEQYF
TRBJ2-7,TRBV13,15,.,CASSPSGQGSYEQYF
TRBJ1-1,TRBV27,13,.,CASSPGWSTEAFF
TRBJ2-2,TRBV10-3,14,.,CAIGTSGDTGELFF
TRBJ2-5,TRBV4-1,14,.,CASSTISGTETQYF
TRBJ2-7,TRBV27,14,.,CASSLRGGPGEQYF
TRBJ1-2,TRBV4-3,16,.,CASSQDRQVANYGYTF
TRBJ2-3,TRBV7-9,15,.,CASSLERDSTDTQYF
TRBJ1-3,TRBV9,16,.,CASSPGTEGSGNTIYF
TRBJ1-1,TRBV4-3,13,.,CASSQAQGARAFF
TRBJ2-1,TRBV5-1,12,.,CASSRTEYEQFF
TRBJ2-6,TRBV9,17,.,CASSDGQGAYGANVLTF